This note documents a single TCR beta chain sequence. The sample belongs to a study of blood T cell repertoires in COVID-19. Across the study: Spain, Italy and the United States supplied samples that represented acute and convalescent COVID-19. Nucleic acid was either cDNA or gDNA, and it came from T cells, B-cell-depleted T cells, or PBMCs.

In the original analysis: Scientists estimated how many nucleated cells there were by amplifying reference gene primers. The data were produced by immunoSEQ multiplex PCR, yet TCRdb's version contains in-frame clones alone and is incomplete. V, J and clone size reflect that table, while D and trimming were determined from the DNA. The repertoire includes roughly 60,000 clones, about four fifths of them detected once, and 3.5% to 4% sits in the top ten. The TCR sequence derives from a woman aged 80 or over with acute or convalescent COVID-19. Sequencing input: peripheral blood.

The CDR3 protein is CASSLDWRTGDYTF. CDR3 in DNA: TGTGCCAGCAGCTTGGACTGGCGGACAGGGGACTACACCTTC. J is TRBJ1-2 and V is TRBV5-4, with 9 nucleotides matching TRBD1. The CDR3 is 14 amino acids. Germline-derived CDR1 and CDR2 are SGHNT and YYREEE (reference sequence). V was clipped by 0 bases and J by 10 bases; unmatched bases: 7.